This T cell receptor beta chain was sequenced in a study of blood T cell repertoires in COVID-19. Whole-study context: PBMCs, B-cell-depleted T cells, or T cells were the source of the cDNA or gDNA that made up the material.

V lost 3 bases, J lost 2 bases, and 11 bases lay in between. This CDR3 spans 15 amino acids. Per the germline V gene, CDR1 is KGHSH and CDR2 is LQKENI. Authors' methods: Reference gene primer amplification yielded estimated nucleated cell counts. Sequenced by immunoSEQ multiplex PCR; TCRdb stores in-frame clones only, minus some. D and trimming come from the DNA, and the V and J calls and clone size come from that table. The sample includes 60,000 to 95,000 clones, approximately 90% of them seen just once. The sequenced sample was peripheral blood. V is TRBV18 and J is TRBJ1-5; D call uncertain. The receptor's source is a woman aged 50 to 65 with acute or convalescent COVID-19. In DNA form, the CDR3 reads TGTGCCAGCTCACCCGAGGGCGCTGGCAATCAGCCCCAGCATTTT. Protein: CASSPEGAGNQPQHF.